One T cell receptor (beta chain) is described in this entry. The antigen is not known. Here the gene names and germline are mouse. Read sequence stops 1 residue before the CDR3 end, and the germline J gene provides the missing end. The CDR3 loop spans 13 amino acids. CDR1 is LGHDT, CDR2 YNNKQL, per germline (reference sequence). The ends lost 5 bases at V and 6 bases at J; junction bases unmatched: 2. This sample was taken from a study of tissue T cells after allogeneic stem cell transplantation. CDR3 sequences, V/J genes, frequencies and template counts came from survey-depth TCRbeta sequencing. Assay: immunoSEQ multiplex PCR; the TCRdb copy retains only in-frame clones and omits some. Of some 22,000 clones in the sample, roughly two thirds are singletons; the top ten hold roughly 0.38%. Study-wide points: Motif-based clustering found tissue-specific repertoire signatures shared across patients, though few clones were shared. In patients and mice, blood and spleen missed much of tissue repertoire. The study did not identify alloreactive or antigen-specific tissue TCRs, and some clones might be persisting host cells.

Sequenced material: blood. This TCR derives from a female BALB/c mouse in good health. Mouse strain MHC haplotype: H2-d. The chain joins TRBV4 to TRBJ1-1; TRBD1 matches 11 bases. The CDR3: CASSRTGGAEVFF. The CDR3 bases that were read are TGTGCCAGCAGCCGGACAGGGGGCGCAGAAGTCTTC.